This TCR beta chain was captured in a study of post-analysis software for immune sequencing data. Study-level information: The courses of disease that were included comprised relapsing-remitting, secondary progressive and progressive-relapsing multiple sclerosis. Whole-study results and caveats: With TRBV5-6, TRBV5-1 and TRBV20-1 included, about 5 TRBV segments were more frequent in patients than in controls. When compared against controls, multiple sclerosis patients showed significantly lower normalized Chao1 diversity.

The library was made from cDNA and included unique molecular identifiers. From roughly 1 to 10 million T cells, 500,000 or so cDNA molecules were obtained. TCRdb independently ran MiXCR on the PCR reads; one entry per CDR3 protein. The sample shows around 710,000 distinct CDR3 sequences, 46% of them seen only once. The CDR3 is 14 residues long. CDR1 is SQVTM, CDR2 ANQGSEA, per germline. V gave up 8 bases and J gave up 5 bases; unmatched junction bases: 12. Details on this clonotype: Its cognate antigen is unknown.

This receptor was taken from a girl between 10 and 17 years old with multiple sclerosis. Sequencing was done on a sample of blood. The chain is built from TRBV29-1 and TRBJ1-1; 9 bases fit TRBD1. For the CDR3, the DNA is TGCAGCTCAAGGGACAGGGCGGGACGAACTGAAGCTTTCTTT. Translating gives CSSRDRAGRTEAFF.